This entry lists 13 T cell receptor beta chains sequenced from one sample in a study of blood T cell repertoires in COVID-19. Sequencing was performed with immunoSEQ multiplex PCR; in TCRdb, only in-frame clones are kept and a portion is missing. Of over 85,000 clones listed, 85% are singletons. Sequencing was carried out using peripheral blood. Every receptor here comes from an elderly man with acute or convalescent COVID-19.

The CDR3 nucleotides are TGTGCCAGCAGCCAGGGACTAGCGGACTCCTACAATGAGCAGTTCTTC. Translating gives CASSQGLADSYNEQFF. This chain connects TRBV3-1 (or the pseudogene TRBV3-2) to TRBJ2-1, with 11 positions matching TRBD2. The CDR3 is made up of 16 amino acids. J was trimmed by 0 bases and V by 3 bases; bases with no gene match: 1. Germline CDR1 and CDR2: LGHDT and YNNKEL (reference sequence).

This chain connects TRBV7-6 to TRBJ2-2; 10 nucleotides match TRBD2. The CDR3 loop spans 18 amino acids. The junction had 7 bases not matched to a gene; V was cut back by 2 bases and J by 1 base. CDR1 and CDR2 (germline): SGHVS, FNYEAQ. The CDR3 sequence: CASSLYPSGGVNTGELFF. As DNA, the CDR3 is TGTGCCAGCAGCTTATATCCTAGCGGGGGAGTGAACACCGGGGAGCTGTTTTTT.

This clone was seen only once. This rearrangement joins TRBV29-1 to TRBJ2-7, with TRBD1 identical over 7 bases. The CDR3 covers 15 residues. The germline CDR1 and CDR2 sequences are SQVTM and ANQGSEA. The V gene end was trimmed by 6 bases and the J gene end by 3 bases; junction bases not matched to a gene: 14. CDR3 sequence: CSVVKSGQGVYEQYF. The CDR3 nucleotides are TGCAGCGTGGTGAAGAGTGGCCAGGGGGTCTACGAGCAGTACTTC.

In its sample, this clone was seen once. The rearrangement uses TRBV30 and TRBJ2-5; 9 nucleotides line up with TRBD1. The V and J ends lost 4 bases and 4 bases, in that order; junction bases with no gene match: 25. The germline CDR1 and CDR2 sequences are GTSNPN and SVGIG (reference sequence). This CDR3 has 20 amino acids. CDR3 DNA: TGTGCCTGGACCCTATTCACGGCGGGGACAGGGAATATGATATCAGAGACCCAGTACTTC. It is translated as CAWTLFTAGTGNMISETQYF.

This clone showed up just once. The chain is built from TRBV5-8 and TRBJ1-5; possibly TRBD1 for D (6 bases). The V end lost 4 bases, the J end lost 3 bases, and 14 bases lay between the germline ends. The germline CDR1 and CDR2 sequences are SGHTS and YDEGEE. The CDR3 spans 15 residues. In DNA, the CDR3 is TGTGCCAGCAGCCCGGCTCAGGGGCTCAATCAGCCCCAGCATTTT. This gives the protein CASSPAQGLNQPQHF.

J is TRBJ2-1 and V is TRBV30; TRBD1 is a possible D gene (5 bases). Germline loops: CDR1 GTSNPN, CDR2 SVGIG (reference sequence). The CDR3 runs to 12 residues. V was trimmed by 5 bases and J by 6 bases, leaving 11 bases between them. The chain's CDR3 is CAWATAFNEQFF. CDR3 nucleotides: TGTGCCTGGGCGACAGCCTTCAATGAGCAGTTCTTC.

This chain connects TRBV5-6 to TRBJ1-6; TRBD1 matches 8 bases. This CDR3 has 14 amino acids. Germline assignment: CDR1 SGHDT and CDR2 YYEEEE. V shed 6 bases and J 7 bases; nucleotides not matched to a gene: 6. CDR3 in amino acids: CASNPGQANSPLHF. CDR3 in DNA: TGTGCCAGCAACCCGGGACAGGCCAATTCACCCCTCCACTTT. The whole variable domain, remainder taken from reference TRBV5-6 and TRBJ1-6, is DAGVTQSPTHLIKTRGQQVTLRCSPKSGHDTVSWYQQALGQGPQFIFQYYEEEERQRGNFPDRFSGHQFPNYSSELNVNALLLGDSALYLCASNPGQANSPLHFGNGTRLTVT.

The chain links TRBV9 to TRBJ1-1; a possible D gene is TRBD1 (5 bases). The CDR3 runs 13 residues. Trimming took 5 bases from V and 3 from J, leaving 11 bases between them. Germline V CDR1 and CDR2: SGDLS, YYNGEE. In DNA, the CDR3 is TGTGCCAGCAGTCACCCGGGGGACACTGAAGCTTTCTTT. This translates into CASSHPGDTEAFF.

About this clone itself: The junction differs from germline at one of its ends, possibly a read error. V usage is TRBV7-7 and J usage is TRBJ2-7, with 10 bases matching TRBD1. The CDR3 is 13 amino acids. The germline V gene has CDR1 SSHAT and CDR2 FNYEAQ (reference sequence). Here the CDR3 DNA reads TGTGCTAGCAGCAGGGACAGGGGATACGAGCAGTACTTC. Amino acid sequence: CASSRDRGYEQYF.

This chain links TRBV24-1 with TRBJ2-7; 8 nucleotides line up with TRBD2. After removal of 10 bases from V and 0 bases from J, the junction contained 13 bases not matched to a gene. Germline-derived CDR1 and CDR2 are KGHDR and SFDVKD. The CDR3 has 16 residues. CDR3 in DNA: TGTGCCACAAGGGTCATACTAGCGGCAGTCTCCTACGAGCAGTACTTC. Amino acids: CATRVILAAVSYEQYF.

This clone was detected once. This rearrangement joins TRBV18 to TRBJ1-5, with 8 bases lining up with TRBD1. Per germline, CDR1 KGHSH and CDR2 LQKENI. V was clipped by 5 bases and J by 3 bases; unmatched bases: 6. The CDR3 sequence is 15 residues long. The CDR3 nucleotides are TGTGCCAGCTCATCCGGGACAGGAGCCAATCAGCCCCAGCATTTT. Protein product: CASSSGTGANQPQHF.

V and J are TRBV25-1 and TRBJ1-3, with 8 bases identical to TRBD1. The CDR3 spans 15 residues. Trimming at V came to 5 bases and at J to 1 base, leaving 4 bases not matched to a gene. Germline assignment: CDR1 MGHDK and CDR2 SYGVNS. The CDR3 DNA follows: TGTGCCAGCAGTCCATGGACAGGGTCTGGAAACACCATATATTTT. Its protein product is CASSPWTGSGNTIYF.

This chain connects TRBV19 to TRBJ1-2; D is ambiguous. Trimming removed 9 bases at V and 4 bases at J, with 21 bases between. The CDR3 length is 15 residues. The germline V gene has CDR1 LNHDA and CDR2 SQIVND (reference sequence). CDR3 nucleotide sequence: TGTGCCAGCCAAAAGAAACTCAATGAAGTCTATGGCTACACCTTC. The encoded protein is CASQKKLNEVYGYTF.